The clone carrying this T cell receptor (delta chain) was observed a few times. Its antigen is currently unknown. The data derive from a study of Vδ1+ human thymocytes. Findings and limits, study-wide: In the thymus, TRG and TRD repertoires looked highly polyclonal with Gaussian CDR3 lengths.

Sequences come from RNA converted to cDNA by reverse transcription. CDR3 amplicons came from multiplex PCR with pooled V-gene forward and constant-region reverse primers. TCRdb made new clone calls on the multiplex PCR reads using CATT. The sample carries about 75,000 delta-chain clones, approximately 34% recorded once. The germline gives CDR1 TSWWSYY, CDR2 QGS. The CDR3 sequence is 19 residues long. V dropped 1 base and J dropped 0; count of bases not matched to a gene: 12. The rearrangement links TRDV1 to TRDJ1; TRDD3 aligns across 9 bases. Sequenced input: Vdelta1+ gamma-delta thymocytes from the thymus. Subset specified: FACS-sorted CD3+ TCRalphabeta- TCRVdelta1+ TCRVdelta2- thymocytes. This TCR came from a boy in the first two years of life who had congenital heart surgery. CDR3 in amino acids: CALGEPAVPTGGHTDKLIF. CDR3 nucleotide sequence: TGTGCTCTTGGGGAACCAGCAGTTCCCACTGGGGGACACACCGATAAACTCATCTTT.